This entry describes one TCR beta chain. Its antigen is still unknown. Via MiXCR, TCRdb re-called the 5' RACE reads, giving one row per CDR3 protein. Among 250,000 to 350,000 distinct CDR3 sequences, less than 20% were seen once, and the ten largest hold around 21%. This specimen comes from a study of T-cell memory formation after mild COVID-19. Study results and caveats: A subset of responding clones appeared in pre-infection memory, suggesting cross-reactive memory joined.

Sequenced input: PBMCs or a T cell subset sorted from them (not recorded which). This receptor was identified in a man aged 18 to 29 who had mild COVID-19 (a few samples of this study predate the infection). Cell type and time point are not known.

The CDR3: CASSYSRQSSYNSPLHF. Written as DNA, the CDR3 is TGTGCCAGCAGTTACTCGAGACAGAGCTCCTATAATTCACCCCTCCACTTT. The chain carries TRBV6-5 and TRBJ1-6, with a tentative D call TRBD1 (5 bases). The CDR3 spans 17 residues. Trimming removed 0 bases from V and 0 bases from J, with 9 bases in between. Germline V gives CDR1 MNHEY, CDR2 SVGAGI.